The 12 T cell receptor beta chains given below trace back to one sample, sequenced in a study of cytotoxic CD8 clonotypes in ibrutinib-treated CLL. Generated by immunoSEQ multiplex PCR, the TCRdb table keeps only in-frame clones and is missing some. The sample lists fewer than 400,000 clones; roughly 67% were seen once. This specimen consisted of PBMCs, obtained after 36 months of ibrutinib treatment. The receptors originated from a human donor with chronic lymphocytic leukemia.

This clone has only a few counts. The genes are TRBV29-1 and TRBJ2-4; D call uncertain. This CDR3 contains 15 residues. Germline V gives CDR1 SQVTM, CDR2 ANQGSEA. V lost 6 bases to trimming and J lost 6 bases, with 21 bases between them. The DNA for the CDR3 is TGCAGCGTCGGAAGTAGGACCTCGCTGGGAAACATTCAGTACTTC. Protein product: CSVGSRTSLGNIQYF.

The CDR3 DNA reads as TGTGCCAGCAGCTTCCGACTAGCGGGAGGAGGAGAGCAGTACTTC. It translates to CASSFRLAGGGEQYF. The chain links TRBV11-2 to TRBJ2-7, with 13 bases matching TRBD2. Germline-derived CDR1 and CDR2 are SGHAT and FQNNGV. Germline trimming cut 3 bases from V and 7 bases from J; bases unmatched to any gene: 6. The CDR3 is 15 amino acids.

V and J are TRBV4-3 and TRBJ2-2; 7 bases fit TRBD2. Germline trimming cut 3 bases from V and 2 bases from J; bases unmatched to any gene: 12. CDR1 and CDR2 from the germline V gene are LGHNA and YSLEER. The CDR3 totals 18 residues. CDR3 coding DNA: TGCGCCAGCAGCCAGAGACTAGCCTCCACTATAAACACCGGGGAGCTGTTTTTT. Amino acid sequence: CASSQRLASTINTGELFF.

J is TRBJ2-2 and V is TRBV9; 7 nucleotides line up with TRBD2. CDR3 length equals 16 residues. V shed 4 bases and J 2 bases; nucleotides not matched to a gene: 8. Per germline, CDR1 SGDLS and CDR2 YYNGEE. The CDR3 reads CASSPAAGENTGELFF. CDR3 sequence (DNA): TGTGCCAGCAGCCCCGCGGCGGGAGAAAACACCGGGGAGCTGTTTTTT.

The rearrangement links TRBV14 to TRBJ1-3; 7 bases align to TRBD1. V dropped 5 bases and J dropped 0; count of bases not matched to a gene: 4. Germline CDR1 is SGHDN and CDR2 is FVKESK. This CDR3 is 15 amino acids long. In DNA, the CDR3 is TGTGCCAGCAGCAGGGGACAGCTCTCTGGAAACACCATATATTTT. This gives the protein CASSRGQLSGNTIYF.

The rearrangement uses TRBV15 and TRBJ1-1; D is undetermined. The CDR3 consists of 13 residues. V was shortened by 3 bases and J by 3 bases, with 8 bases between the two germline ends. CDR1 and CDR2 (germline): LNHNV, YYDKDF (reference sequence). Written as DNA, the CDR3 is TGTGCCACCAGCAGGAGGAGGGACACTGAAGCTTTCTTT. It encodes CATSRRRDTEAFF.

This clone was picked up a small number of times. The V gene is TRBV7-8, the J gene TRBJ1-2; D unresolved. Trimming removed 5 bases from V and 6 bases from J, with 16 bases in between. CDR1 is SGHVS and CDR2 is FQNEAQ in the germline V gene. The CDR3 contains 14 residues. CDR3 bases: TGTGCCAGCAGCACCTACGGCGTAGAGGATGGCTACACCTTC. Translation: CASSTYGVEDGYTF. The full variable domain, rest sourced from reference TRBV7-8 and TRBJ1-2, is GAGVSQSPRYKVAKRGQDVALRCDPISGHVSLFWYQQALGQGPEFLTYFQNEAQLDKSGLPSDRFFAERPEGSVSTLKIQRTQQEDSAVYLCASSTYGVEDGYTFGSGTRLTVV.

The rearrangement uses TRBV5-1 and TRBJ1-2, with D maybe TRBD1 (6 bases). V was shortened by 3 bases and J by 9 bases, with 15 bases between the two germline ends. CDR1 and CDR2 from the germline V gene are SGHRS and YFSETQ. The CDR3 consists of 13 residues. CDR3 sequence: CASSSDSSTSYTF. DNA of the CDR3: TGCGCCAGCAGCTCGGACAGTAGTACTAGCTACACCTTC.

The chain couples TRBV2 to TRBJ2-2; tentatively, D is TRBD1 or TRBD2 (5 bases each). The CDR3 loop spans 16 amino acids. CDR1 is SNHLY and CDR2 is FYNNEI in the germline V gene. Trimming left V 4 bases short and J 6 bases short, with 18 bases between. The CDR3 protein is CASSGRDGVVSGELFF. The CDR3 DNA reads as TGTGCCAGCAGTGGCAGGGACGGGGTGGTGTCCGGGGAGCTGTTTTTT. The full variable domain, rest sourced from reference TRBV2 and TRBJ2-2, is EPEVTQTPSHQVTQMGQEVILRCVPISNHLYFYWYRQILGQKVEFLVSFYNNEISEKSEIFDDQFSVERPDGSNFTLKIRSTKLEDSAMYFCASSGRDGVVSGELFFGEGSRLTVL.

The rearrangement uses TRBV2 and TRBJ2-1; D is undetermined. CDR3 length equals 15 residues. Germline V gene data show CDR1 as SNHLY and CDR2 as FYNNEI. Trimming left V 5 bases short and J 1 base short, with 12 bases between. The CDR3 DNA follows: TGTGCCAGCAGTCCCAGCCGGCTATCCTACAATGAGCAGTTCTTC. Amino acids: CASSPSRLSYNEQFF.

The rearrangement links TRBV18 to TRBJ2-6; D gene ambiguous. Germline V gene sequence: CDR1 KGHSH, CDR2 LQKENI. CDR3 length equals 15 residues. V lost 2 bases and J lost 4, with 9 bases in between. The CDR3 loop is CASSPLGSGANVLTF. CDR3 bases: TGTGCCAGCTCACCATTGGGGTCGGGGGCCAACGTCCTGACTTTC.

This chain links TRBV5-4 with TRBJ1-1, with D perhaps matching TRBD1 (6 bases). Trimming removed 2 bases at V and 8 bases at J, with 10 bases between. This CDR3 is built from 12 residues. Germline V gene sequence: CDR1 SGHNT, CDR2 YYREEE (reference sequence). Here the CDR3 DNA reads TGTGCCAGCAGCTTTCGGGGGCGAGAAGCTTTCTTT. Protein product: CASSFRGREAFF.